This entry is about one TCR beta chain. Its antigen is undetermined. This specimen comes from a study of vaccination and CD4 T cells after COVID-19. Overall study: Nasal swab PCR detected SARS-CoV-2 in convalescent patients, who comprised roughly nine mild cases and one severe case.

The Oncomine TCR Beta short-read assay sequenced DNA from cultured CD4+ T cells. Via MiXCR, TCRdb re-called the PCR reads, giving one row per CDR3 protein. This sample has 9,500 to 15,000 distinct CDR3 sequences; approximately 60% occur once, and the top ten carry roughly 20%. The treatment denotes: roughly 11-day PBMC culture with coronavirus spike peptide pools or control peptides (ViraFEST assay). Looked up from germline, CDR1 is SNHLY and CDR2 is FYNNEI. The CDR3 runs 17 residues. V gave up 3 bases and J gave up 5 bases; unmatched junction bases: 14. The source material was CD4+ T cells from blood, cultured in vitro. This chain links TRBV2 with TRBJ2-5, with 8 positions matching TRBD2. The TCR comes from a human donor who had recovered from COVID-19. The CDR3 spells CASSEGGFGGRQETQYF. CDR3 in DNA: TGTGCCAGCAGTGAGGGGGGGTTTGGCGGGAGGCAGGAGACCCAGTACTTC.